Each of the 5 T cell receptor beta chains below was sequenced from the same sample in a study of metastatic and nonmetastatic thyroid tumors. There were no patients who had received any treatment before thyroid surgery. TCRdb called clones again from the PCR reads with MiXCR. The sample shows roughly 44,000 clones, 24% of them seen only once. The sample was tumor tissue. The receptors here all came from a female donor with papillary thyroid cancer or a benign thyroid nodule (not recorded which). Some clones in this sample may be carry-over from other donors' samples.

The chain has TRBV5-1 and TRBJ2-3; TRBD2 agrees at 8 bases. The V gene end was trimmed by 0 bases and the J gene end by 2 bases; junction bases not matched to a gene: 2. Per germline, CDR1 SGHRS and CDR2 YFSETQ. CDR3 length: 15 amino acids. The CDR3 bases are TGCGCCAGCAGCTTGGAGCGGGGGTTCACAGATACGCAGTATTTT. Encoded protein: CASSLERGFTDTQYF.

The genes are TRBV6-2 or TRBV6-3 and TRBJ1-6, with 7 bases that match TRBD1. Germline V gene data show CDR1 as MNHEY and CDR2 as SVGEGT. The ends lost 6 bases at V and 0 bases at J; junction bases unmatched: 11. This CDR3 contains 18 residues. CDR3 coding DNA: TGTGCCAGCAGCCATAGGACAGGAGCAAGCTCCTATAATTCACCCCTCCACTTT. Translated: CASSHRTGASSYNSPLHF.

In its sample, this clone was seen many times. Given a much more abundant clone one base away, this may be a read error. The chain couples TRBV7-3 to TRBJ1-1; 7 bases fit TRBD1. CDR1 and CDR2 from the germline V gene are SGHTA and FQGTGA. The CDR3 spans 13 residues. The CDR3 is CASSIGQETGAFF. The CDR3 coding sequence is TGTGCCAGCAGCATCGGACAGGAGACTGGAGCTTTCTTT.

The V call is TRBV27, the J call TRBJ2-7; TRBD2 is a possible D gene (6 bases). The CDR3 is 14 residues long. Per the germline V gene, CDR1 is MNHEY and CDR2 is SMNVEV (reference sequence). The V gene lost 4 bases and the J gene lost 3 bases, with 13 bases spanning the gap. The CDR3 here is CASSSGESSYEQYF. CDR3 nucleotide sequence: TGTGCCAGCAGTTCGGGGGAGTCAAGCTACGAGCAGTACTTC.

This clone was observed many times. This chain connects TRBV2 to TRBJ1-3; no firm D call. Trimming took off 2 bases at V and 0 bases at J, with 5 bases between the two ends. There are 14 residues in the CDR3. Germline loops: CDR1 SNHLY, CDR2 FYNNEI. The DNA for the CDR3 is TGTGCCAGCAGTGAACGGCTCTCTGGAAACACCATATATTTT. Translating gives CASSERLSGNTIYF.